What follows describes a single TCR beta chain. Original processing methods: Estimation of nucleated cell counts relied on the amplification of reference gene primers. Measured with immunoSEQ multiplex PCR; TCRdb has only the in-frame clones, and not every one. The V and J calls and clone size are taken from that table; D and trimming were inferred from the DNA. The table shows approximately 90,000 clones, with 81% occurring only once. The data stem from a study of blood T cell repertoires in COVID-19. About the research overall: Spain, Italy and the United States supplied samples that represented acute and convalescent COVID-19. PBMCs, B-cell-depleted T cells, or T cells were the source of the cDNA or gDNA that made up the material.

There are 13 residues in the CDR3. Trimming shortened V by 7 bases and J by 10 bases, and 16 bases separated the two germline ends. The origin of this receptor is a man aged 60 to 75 with acute or convalescent COVID-19. The sample comprised peripheral blood. The rearrangement uses TRBV12-3 or TRBV12-4 and TRBJ1-4; D might be TRBD1 (6 bases). CDR3 nucleotides: TGTGCCAGCAACTCGGGGACAAACGGAAAACTGTTTTTT. Translation gives CASNSGTNGKLFF.